This TCR beta chain originates from a study of blood T cell repertoires in COVID-19. As for the study in general: Samples taken during acute and convalescent COVID-19 were collected in the United States, Italy and Spain. Nucleic acid was either cDNA or gDNA, and it came from T cells, B-cell-depleted T cells, or PBMCs.

Per germline, CDR1 LGHDT and CDR2 YNNKEL (reference sequence). The CDR3 has 16 residues. Trimming took off 0 bases at V and 1 base at J, with 12 bases between the two ends. How the authors handled the data: It was from reference gene primer amplification that nucleated cell counts were estimated. TCRdb's copy holds only in-frame clones and misses some; the assay was immunoSEQ multiplex PCR. From that table come the V and J calls and clone size; the DNA was used to work out D and trimming. The data show 210,000 or so clones, around 85% seen once. This TCR was recovered from a human donor in a cohort sampled during active COVID-19. The sequenced material came from peripheral blood. The chain carries TRBV3-1 (or the pseudogene TRBV3-2) and TRBJ2-5; D may be TRBD2 (6 bases). As DNA, the CDR3 is TGTGCCAGCAGCCAAGATCTGGTGGAGGGCCAAGAGACCCAGTACTTC. It is translated as CASSQDLVEGQETQYF.